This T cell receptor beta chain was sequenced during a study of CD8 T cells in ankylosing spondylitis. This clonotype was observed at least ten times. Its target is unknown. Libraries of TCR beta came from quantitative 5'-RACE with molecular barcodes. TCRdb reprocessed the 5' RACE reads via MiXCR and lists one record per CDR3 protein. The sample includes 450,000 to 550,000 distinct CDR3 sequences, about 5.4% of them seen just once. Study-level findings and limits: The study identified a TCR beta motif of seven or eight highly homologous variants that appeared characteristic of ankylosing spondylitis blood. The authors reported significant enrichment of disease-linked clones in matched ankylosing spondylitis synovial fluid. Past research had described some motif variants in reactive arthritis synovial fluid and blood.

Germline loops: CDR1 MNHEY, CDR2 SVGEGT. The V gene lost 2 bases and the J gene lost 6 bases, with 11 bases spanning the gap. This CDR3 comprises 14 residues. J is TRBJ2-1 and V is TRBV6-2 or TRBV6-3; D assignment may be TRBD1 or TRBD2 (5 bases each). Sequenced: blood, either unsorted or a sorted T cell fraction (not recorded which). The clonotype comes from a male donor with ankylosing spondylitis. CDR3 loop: CASSYTGTFNEQFF. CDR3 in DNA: TGTGCCAGCAGTTACACCGGGACGTTCAATGAGCAGTTCTTC.